A single sample is the source of the 11 T cell receptor beta chains below, sequenced in a study of cytomegalovirus exposure and HLA in healthy donors (dated by TCRdb to about 2017). The receptor library was made with the immunoSEQ multiplex PCR assay. The clones in this table, taken by TCRdb from immuneACCESS, are in-frame only. Not every clone is retained; where verified, under half of the shortfall comes from an unresolved V gene, and the cause of the rest is unknown. For this sample the table gives under 250,000 clones, of which about 90% were detected only once. 9.5% to 15% of the sample is in the top ten clones. Sequencing used PBMCs. Every receptor here comes from a man younger than 35 in good health and CMV-seropositive.

In its sample, this clone was seen once. The chain employs TRBV27 and TRBJ2-5, with unresolved D. Germline values: CDR1 MNHEY, CDR2 SMNVEV (reference sequence). CDR3 length equals 14 residues. Trimming cost V 0 bases and J 1 base, with 6 bases left between them. The CDR3 sequence: CASSLSVFQETQYF. CDR3 DNA: TGTGCCAGCAGTTTATCGGTGTTCCAAGAGACCCAGTACTTC.

This chain connects TRBV18 to TRBJ2-3, with D hard to call. V was trimmed by 3 bases and J by 3 bases, leaving 10 bases between them. The CDR3 is 14 amino acids. The germline CDR1 and CDR2 sequences are KGHSH and LQKENI. CDR3 nucleotides: TGTGCCAGCTCACCTTATAGTAGGACAGATACGCAGTATTTT. It codes for CASSPYSRTDTQYF.

The chain carries TRBV4-3 and TRBJ1-5; D not resolved. Germline CDR1 reads LGHNA; CDR2 reads YSLEER. This CDR3 has 16 residues. The V and J ends lost 0 bases and 2 bases respectively, with 11 bases between them. The CDR3 DNA follows: TGCGCCAGCAGCCAAGATTTGGCCGGGCGCAATCAGCCCCAGCATTTT. It specifies CASSQDLAGRNQPQHF.

The chain joins TRBV5-1 to TRBJ2-2; TRBD1 matches 9 bases. This CDR3 contains 17 residues. The V segment lost 0 bases and the J segment 1 base; nucleotides outside the gene matches: 4. Looked up from germline, CDR1 is SGHRS and CDR2 is YFSETQ. Here the CDR3 reads CASSLGTGQGNTGELFF. The CDR3 DNA sequence: TGCGCCAGCAGCTTGGGGACGGGACAGGGGAACACCGGGGAGCTGTTTTTT. The full variable domain, its missing parts supplied by reference TRBV5-1 and TRBJ2-2, is KAGVTQTPRYLIKTRGQQVTLSCSPISGHRSVSWYQQTPGQGLQFLFEYFSETQRNKGNFPGRFSGRQFSNSRSEMNVSTLELGDSALYLCASSLGTGQGNTGELFFGEGSRLTVL.

Only a few counts were recorded for this clone. This chain uses TRBV2 with TRBJ2-7; D perhaps matches TRBD2 (5 bases). V lost 7 bases and J 6 bases, leaving 7 bases between the germline ends. The germline CDR1 and CDR2 sequences are SNHLY and FYNNEI. The CDR3 contains 10 residues. The CDR3 loop reads CASMTIEQYF. CDR3 sequence (DNA): TGTGCCAGCATGACTATCGAGCAGTACTTC. Supplemented by reference TRBV2 and TRBJ2-7, the full variable domain reads EPEVTQTPSHQVTQMGQEVILRCVPISNHLYFYWYRQILGQKVEFLVSFYNNEISEKSEIFDDQFSVERPDGSNFTLKIRSTKLEDSAMYFCASMTIEQYFGPGTRLTVT.

The rearrangement uses TRBV4-2 and TRBJ1-5; D is uncertain. This CDR3 spans 15 amino acids. Germline V gene lookup returns CDR1 LGHNA and CDR2 YNFKEQ. V lost 0 bases to trimming and J lost 4 bases, with 10 bases between them. The CDR3 is CASSQEQRPNQPQHF. The CDR3, as DNA: TGTGCCAGCAGCCAAGAGCAAAGGCCAAATCAGCCCCAGCATTTT.

The chain joins TRBV7-6 to TRBJ2-7; 13 bases agree with TRBD2. Germline lookup yields CDR1 SGHVS and CDR2 FNYEAQ. V shed 4 bases and J 7 bases; nucleotides not matched to a gene: 10. The CDR3 spans 16 residues. The CDR3 DNA sequence: TGTGCCAGCAGCTCTGATGAGACTAGCGGGAGGTTGGAGCAGTACTTC. This gives the protein CASSSDETSGRLEQYF.

This rearrangement joins TRBV5-4 to TRBJ2-1, with 8 bases matching TRBD2. With 2 bases clipped from V and 8 bases from J, the junction kept 9 bases outside the gene matches. The germline gives CDR1 SGHNT, CDR2 YYREEE (reference sequence). The CDR3 spans 15 residues. The CDR3 DNA reads TGTGCCAGCAGCTTCGGTAGTAGCGGGATTTATGAGCAGTTCTTC. It specifies CASSFGSSGIYEQFF.

V is TRBV6-6 and J is TRBJ1-2, with 7 bases lining up with TRBD1. J was trimmed by 2 bases and V by 7 bases; bases with no gene match: 7. Germline-derived CDR1 and CDR2 are MNHNY and SVGAGI (reference sequence). This CDR3 is 14 amino acids long. CDR3 residues: CASTLSRGNYGYTF. CDR3 coding DNA: TGTGCCAGCACCCTATCCAGGGGGAACTATGGCTACACCTTC.

The CDR3 DNA reads TGTGCCAGCAGCCCTCAAAGCGGGAGGGCGAATGAGCAGTTCTTC. It is translated as CASSPQSGRANEQFF. The chain uses TRBV7-2 and TRBJ2-1, with 10 positions matching TRBD2. The CDR3 sequence is 15 residues long. Germline assignment: CDR1 SGHTA and CDR2 FQGNSA. V was pared by 5 bases and J by 7 bases, with 8 bases of the junction left unmatched.

This clone was seen a single time. The chain couples TRBV7-8 to TRBJ2-7, with 7 bases that match TRBD1. The V and J ends lost 4 bases and 3 bases, in that order; junction bases with no gene match: 9. CDR3 length: 15 residues. The germline V gene encodes CDR1 SGHVS and CDR2 FQNEAQ. CDR3 sequence (DNA): TGTGCCAGCAGCTGGCTCCGGGACAGACTCTACGAGCAGTACTTC. Amino acids: CASSWLRDRLYEQYF. Variable domain in full (rest from reference TRBV7-8 and TRBJ2-7): GAGVSQSPRYKVAKRGQDVALRCDPISGHVSLFWYQQALGQGPEFLTYFQNEAQLDKSGLPSDRFFAERPEGSVSTLKIQRTQQEDSAVYLCASSWLRDRLYEQYFGPGTRLTVT.